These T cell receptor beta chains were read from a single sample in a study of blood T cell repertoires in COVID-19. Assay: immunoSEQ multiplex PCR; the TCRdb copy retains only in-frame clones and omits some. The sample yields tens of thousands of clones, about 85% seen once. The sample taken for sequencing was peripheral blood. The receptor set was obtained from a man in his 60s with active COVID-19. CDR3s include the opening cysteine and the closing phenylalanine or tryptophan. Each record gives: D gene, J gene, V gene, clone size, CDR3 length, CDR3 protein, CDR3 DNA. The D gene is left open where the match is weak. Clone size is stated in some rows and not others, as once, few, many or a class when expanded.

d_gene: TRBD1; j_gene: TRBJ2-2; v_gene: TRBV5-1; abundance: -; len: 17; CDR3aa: CASSSLRTGGNTGELFF; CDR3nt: TGCGCCAGCAGCTCACTACGGACAGGGGGGAACACCGGGGAGCTGTTTTTT
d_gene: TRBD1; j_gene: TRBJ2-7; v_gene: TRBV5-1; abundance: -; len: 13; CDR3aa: CASSLTTGVEQYF; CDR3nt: TGCGCCAGCAGCTTGACTACAGGGGTTGAGCAGTACTTC
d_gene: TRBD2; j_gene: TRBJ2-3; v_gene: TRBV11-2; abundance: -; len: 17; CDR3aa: CASSLLTSDSSTDTQYF; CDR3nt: TGTGCCAGCAGCTTACTGACTAGCGACTCTAGCACAGATACGCAGTATTTT
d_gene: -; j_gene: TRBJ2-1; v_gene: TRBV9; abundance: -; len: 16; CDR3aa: CASSPPGTFSYNEQFF; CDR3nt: TGTGCCAGCAGCCCCCCCGGGACATTCTCCTACAATGAGCAGTTCTTC
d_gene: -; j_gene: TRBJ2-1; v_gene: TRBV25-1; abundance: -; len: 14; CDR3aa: CASRRGLSYNEQFF; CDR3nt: TGTGCCAGCAGGAGGGGACTCTCCTACAATGAGCAGTTCTTC
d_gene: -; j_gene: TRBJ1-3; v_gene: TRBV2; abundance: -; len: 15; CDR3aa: CASSGARTPGNTIYF; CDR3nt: TGTGCCAGCAGTGGGGCTCGGACTCCTGGAAACACCATATATTTT
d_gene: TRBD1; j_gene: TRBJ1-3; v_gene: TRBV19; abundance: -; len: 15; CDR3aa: CASSSRDSSGNTIYF; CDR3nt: TGTGCCAGTAGTTCCCGGGACAGCTCTGGAAACACCATATATTTT
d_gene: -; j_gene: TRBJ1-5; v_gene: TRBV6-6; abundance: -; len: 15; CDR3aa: CASRVTSGLDQPQHF; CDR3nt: TGTGCCAGCAGAGTTACGTCGGGTTTGGATCAGCCCCAGCATTTT
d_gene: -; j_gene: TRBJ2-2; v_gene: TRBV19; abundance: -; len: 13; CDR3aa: CASRPGNTGELFF; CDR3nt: TGTGCCAGTCGGCCGGGGAACACCGGGGAGCTGTTTTTT
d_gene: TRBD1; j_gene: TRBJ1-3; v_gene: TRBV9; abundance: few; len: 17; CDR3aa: CASSVVPGTGSGNTIYF; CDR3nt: TGTGCCAGCAGCGTAGTCCCCGGGACAGGGTCCGGAAACACCATATATTTT
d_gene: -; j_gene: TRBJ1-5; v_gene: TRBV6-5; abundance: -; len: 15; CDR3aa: CASNPPGGSNQPQHF; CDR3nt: TGTGCCAGCAACCCGCCGGGGGGTAGCAATCAGCCCCAGCATTTT
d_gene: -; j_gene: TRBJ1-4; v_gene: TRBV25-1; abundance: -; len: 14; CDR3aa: CASSGGGTNEKLFF; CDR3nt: TGTGCCAGCAGTGGCGGGGGAACTAATGAAAAACTGTTTTTT
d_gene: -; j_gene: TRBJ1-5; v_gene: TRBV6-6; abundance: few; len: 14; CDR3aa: CASSYSGSNQPQHF; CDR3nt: TGTGCCAGCAGTTACTCGGGCAGCAATCAGCCCCAGCATTTT
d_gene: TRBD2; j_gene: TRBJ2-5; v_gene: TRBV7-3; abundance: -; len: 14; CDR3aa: CASSLDPSGGTQYF; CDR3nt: TGTGCCAGCAGCTTAGATCCTAGCGGTGGAACCCAGTACTTC
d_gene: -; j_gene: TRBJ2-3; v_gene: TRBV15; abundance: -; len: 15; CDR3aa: CATSRDLGGGDTQYF; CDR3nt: TGTGCCACCAGCAGAGATCTCGGGGGAGGAGATACGCAGTATTTT
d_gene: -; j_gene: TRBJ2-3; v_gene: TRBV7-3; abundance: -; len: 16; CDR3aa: CASSLNPGTGADTQYF; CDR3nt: TGTGCCAGCAGCTTAAACCCAGGGACGGGGGCAGATACGCAGTATTTT
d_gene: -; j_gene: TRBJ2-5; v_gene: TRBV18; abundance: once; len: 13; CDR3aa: CASSFDRQETQYF; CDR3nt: TGTGCCAGCTCCTTCGATCGTCAGGAGACCCAGTACTTC
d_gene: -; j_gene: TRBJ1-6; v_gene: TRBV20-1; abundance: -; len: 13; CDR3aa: CSASGRANSPLHF; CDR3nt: TGCAGTGCTAGTGGGAGGGCCAATTCACCCCTCCACTTT
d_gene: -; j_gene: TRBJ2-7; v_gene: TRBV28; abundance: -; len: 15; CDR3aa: CASSFRGGPRDEQYF; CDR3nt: TGTGCCAGCAGTTTTAGGGGGGGGCCCCGAGACGAGCAGTACTTC
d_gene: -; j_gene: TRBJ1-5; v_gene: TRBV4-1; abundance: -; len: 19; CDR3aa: CASSQGRSWSPEGHQPQHF; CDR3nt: TGCGCCAGCAGCCAAGGGAGAAGTTGGTCGCCCGAGGGCCATCAGCCCCAGCATTTT
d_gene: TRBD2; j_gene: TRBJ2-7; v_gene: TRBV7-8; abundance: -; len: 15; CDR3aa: CASSLDIAGGYEQYF; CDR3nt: TGTGCCAGCAGCTTAGATATAGCGGGGGGTTACGAGCAGTACTTC
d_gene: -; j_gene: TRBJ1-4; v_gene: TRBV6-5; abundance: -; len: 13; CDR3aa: CASRGVTNEKLFF; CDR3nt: TGTGCCAGCCGGGGGGTAACTAATGAAAAACTGTTTTTT
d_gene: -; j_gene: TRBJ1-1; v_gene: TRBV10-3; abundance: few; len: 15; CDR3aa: CAISDPGQSHTEAFF; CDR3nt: TGTGCCATCAGTGACCCAGGACAGAGCCATACTGAAGCTTTCTTT
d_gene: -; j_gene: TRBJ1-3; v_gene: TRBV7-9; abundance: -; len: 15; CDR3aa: CASSGTEYSGNTIYF; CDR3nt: TGTGCCAGCAGCGGGACTGAGTACTCTGGAAACACCATATATTTT
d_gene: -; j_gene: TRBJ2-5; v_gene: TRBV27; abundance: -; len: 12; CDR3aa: CASSQGSTYQYF; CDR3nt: TGTGCCAGCAGTCAGGGCTCCACCTACCAGTACTTC
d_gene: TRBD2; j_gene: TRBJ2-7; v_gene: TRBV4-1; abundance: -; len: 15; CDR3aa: CASSQDSGGFYEQYF; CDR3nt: TGCGCCAGCAGCCAAGATAGCGGGGGGTTTTACGAGCAGTACTTC
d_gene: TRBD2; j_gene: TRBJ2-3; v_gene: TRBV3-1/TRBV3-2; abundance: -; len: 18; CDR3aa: CASSRYRNSGGSIDTQYF; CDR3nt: TGTGCCAGCAGCCGTTATCGAAATAGCGGGGGGTCGATTGATACGCAGTATTTT
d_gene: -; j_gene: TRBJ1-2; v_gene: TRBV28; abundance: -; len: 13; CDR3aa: CASSFRGNYGYTF; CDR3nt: TGTGCCAGCAGTTTCCGCGGTAACTATGGCTACACCTTC
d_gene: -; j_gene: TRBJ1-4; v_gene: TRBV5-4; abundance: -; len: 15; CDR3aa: CASSSSGQLNEKLFF; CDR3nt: TGTGCCAGCAGCTCATCCGGACAGTTGAATGAAAAACTGTTTTTT
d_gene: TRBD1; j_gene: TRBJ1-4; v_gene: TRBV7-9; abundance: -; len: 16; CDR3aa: CASSFQGEATNEKLFF; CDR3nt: TGTGCCAGCAGCTTCCAGGGGGAGGCAACTAATGAAAAACTGTTTTTT
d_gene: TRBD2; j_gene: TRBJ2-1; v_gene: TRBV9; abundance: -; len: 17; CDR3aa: CASSVGRLAGGKDEQFF; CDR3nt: TGTGCCAGCAGCGTAGGGAGACTAGCGGGGGGTAAGGATGAGCAGTTCTTC
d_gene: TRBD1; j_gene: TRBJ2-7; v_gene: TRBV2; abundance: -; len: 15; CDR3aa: CASSTGQVVPGEQYF; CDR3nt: TGTGCCAGCAGCACCGGACAGGTGGTCCCGGGCGAGCAGTACTTC
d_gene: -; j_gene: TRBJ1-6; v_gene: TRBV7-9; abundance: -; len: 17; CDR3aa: CASSFRRGSSYNSPLHF; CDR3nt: TGTGCCAGCAGTTTCAGACGGGGGAGCTCCTATAATTCACCCCTCCACTTT
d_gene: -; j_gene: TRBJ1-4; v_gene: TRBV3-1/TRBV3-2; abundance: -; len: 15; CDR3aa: CASSPKGGYSEKLFF; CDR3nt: TGTGCCAGCAGCCCGAAGGGAGGGTATTCTGAAAAACTGTTTTTT
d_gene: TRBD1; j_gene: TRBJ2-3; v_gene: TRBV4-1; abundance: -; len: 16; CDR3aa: CASSQETGTFADTQYF; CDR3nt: TGCGCCAGCAGCCAAGAGACAGGGACGTTTGCAGATACGCAGTATTTT
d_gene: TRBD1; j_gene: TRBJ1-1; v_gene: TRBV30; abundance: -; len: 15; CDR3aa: CAWKIPSTGKAEAFF; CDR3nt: TGTGCCTGGAAAATCCCTTCGACAGGGAAAGCTGAAGCTTTCTTT
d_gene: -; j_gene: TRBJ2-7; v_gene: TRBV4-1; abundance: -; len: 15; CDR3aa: CASSLGSTLLGEQYF; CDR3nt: TGCGCCAGCAGCCTCGGATCGACTCTTCTGGGCGAGCAGTACTTC
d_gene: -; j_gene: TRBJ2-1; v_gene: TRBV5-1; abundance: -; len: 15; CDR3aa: CASSPDKPSYNEQFF; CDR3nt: TGCGCCAGCAGCCCGGACAAGCCCTCCTACAATGAGCAGTTCTTC
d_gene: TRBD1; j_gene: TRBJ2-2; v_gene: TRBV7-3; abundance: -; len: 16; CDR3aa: CASSVNRDRETGELFF; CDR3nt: TGTGCCAGCAGCGTAAACCGGGACAGGGAGACCGGGGAGCTGTTTTTT
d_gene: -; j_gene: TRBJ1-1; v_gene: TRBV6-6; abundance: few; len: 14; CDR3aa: CASSPGQKNTEAFF; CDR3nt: TGTGCCAGCAGTCCGGGACAAAAAAACACTGAAGCTTTCTTT
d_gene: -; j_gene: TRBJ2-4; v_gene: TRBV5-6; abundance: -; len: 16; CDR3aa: CASSFFDSLAKNIQYF; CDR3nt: TGTGCCAGCAGCTTTTTCGACAGCCTAGCCAAAAACATTCAGTACTTC
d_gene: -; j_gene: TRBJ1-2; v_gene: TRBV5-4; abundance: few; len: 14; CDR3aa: CASSSESASGGYTF; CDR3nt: TGTGCCAGCAGCTCGGAGTCTGCCTCTGGGGGCTACACCTTC
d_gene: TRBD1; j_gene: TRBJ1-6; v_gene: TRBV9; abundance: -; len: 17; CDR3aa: CASSVGDRGPGNSPLHF; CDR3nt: TGTGCCAGCAGCGTGGGGGACAGGGGGCCCGGGAATTCACCCCTCCACTTT
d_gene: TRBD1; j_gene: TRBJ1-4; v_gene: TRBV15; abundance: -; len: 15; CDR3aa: CATSRERGRLEKLFF; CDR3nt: TGTGCCACCAGCAGGGAAAGGGGGCGGCTCGAAAAACTGTTTTTT
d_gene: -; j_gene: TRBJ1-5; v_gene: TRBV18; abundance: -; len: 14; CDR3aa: CASSPEYSNQPQHF; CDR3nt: TGTGCCAGCTCACCGGAGTATAGCAATCAGCCCCAGCATTTT
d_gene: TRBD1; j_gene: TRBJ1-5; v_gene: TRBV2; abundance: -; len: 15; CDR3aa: CASSKQGAGNQPQHF; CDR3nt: TGTGCCAGCAGTAAACAGGGGGCTGGCAATCAGCCCCAGCATTTT
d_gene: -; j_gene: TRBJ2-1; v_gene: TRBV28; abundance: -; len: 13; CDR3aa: CASRIDRHNEQFF; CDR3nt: TGTGCCAGCAGGATCGACAGGCACAATGAGCAGTTCTTC
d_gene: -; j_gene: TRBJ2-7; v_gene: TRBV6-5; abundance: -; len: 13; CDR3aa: CASSYSDEGEQYF; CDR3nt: TGTGCCAGCAGTTACTCTGACGAGGGCGAGCAGTACTTC
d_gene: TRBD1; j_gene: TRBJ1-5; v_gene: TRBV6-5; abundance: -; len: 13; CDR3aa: CASSPDRSQPQHF; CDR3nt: TGTGCCAGCAGTCCGGACAGGAGTCAGCCCCAGCATTTT
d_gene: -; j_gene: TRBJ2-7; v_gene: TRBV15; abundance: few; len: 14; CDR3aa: CATSRDWQGYEQYF; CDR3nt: TGTGCCACCAGCAGAGATTGGCAGGGCTACGAGCAGTACTTC
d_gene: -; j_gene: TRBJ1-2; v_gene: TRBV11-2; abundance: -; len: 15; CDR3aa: CASSLENGGNYGYTF; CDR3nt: TGTGCCAGCAGCTTAGAGAATGGGGGGAACTATGGCTACACCTTC
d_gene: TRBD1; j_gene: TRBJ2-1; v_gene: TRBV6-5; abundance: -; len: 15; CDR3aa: CASGPQGVHYNEQFF; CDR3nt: TGTGCCAGCGGGCCACAGGGGGTTCACTACAATGAGCAGTTCTTC
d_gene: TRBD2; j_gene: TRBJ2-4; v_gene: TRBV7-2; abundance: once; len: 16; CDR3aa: CASSLGTSGGSNIQYF; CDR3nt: TGTGCCAGCAGCTTAGGGACTAGCGGGGGGTCGAACATTCAGTACTTC
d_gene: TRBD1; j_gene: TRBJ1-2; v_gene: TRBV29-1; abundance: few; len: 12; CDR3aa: CSVPRGLSGYTF; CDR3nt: TGCAGCGTCCCCAGGGGGCTGAGCGGCTACACCTTC
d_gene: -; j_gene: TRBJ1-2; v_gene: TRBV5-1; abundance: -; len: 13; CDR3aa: CASSPTGLYGYTF; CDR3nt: TGCGCCAGCAGCCCCACAGGCCTCTATGGCTACACCTTC
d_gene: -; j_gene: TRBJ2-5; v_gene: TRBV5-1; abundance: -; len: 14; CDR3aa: CASRLGDSQETQYF; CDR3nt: TGCGCCAGCAGGTTAGGGGATTCACAAGAGACCCAGTACTTC
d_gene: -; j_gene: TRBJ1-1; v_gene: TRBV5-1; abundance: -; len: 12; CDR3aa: CASSLESREAFF; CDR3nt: TGCGCCAGCAGCTTGGAATCCAGGGAAGCTTTCTTT